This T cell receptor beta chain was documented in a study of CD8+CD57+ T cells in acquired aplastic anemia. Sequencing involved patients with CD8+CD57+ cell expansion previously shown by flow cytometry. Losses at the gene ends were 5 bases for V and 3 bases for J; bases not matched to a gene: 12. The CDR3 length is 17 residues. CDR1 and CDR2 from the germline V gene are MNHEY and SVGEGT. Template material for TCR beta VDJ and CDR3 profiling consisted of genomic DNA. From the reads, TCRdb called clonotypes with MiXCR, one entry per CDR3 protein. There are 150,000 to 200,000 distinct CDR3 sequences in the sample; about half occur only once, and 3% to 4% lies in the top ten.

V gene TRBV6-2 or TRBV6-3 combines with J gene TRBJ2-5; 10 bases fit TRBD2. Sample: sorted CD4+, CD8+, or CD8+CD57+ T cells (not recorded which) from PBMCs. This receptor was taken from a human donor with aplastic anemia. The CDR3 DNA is TGTGCCAGCAGTCCTTTCCCCCAAGGACTAGCGGAAGAGACCCAGTACTTC. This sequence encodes CASSPFPQGLAEETQYF.